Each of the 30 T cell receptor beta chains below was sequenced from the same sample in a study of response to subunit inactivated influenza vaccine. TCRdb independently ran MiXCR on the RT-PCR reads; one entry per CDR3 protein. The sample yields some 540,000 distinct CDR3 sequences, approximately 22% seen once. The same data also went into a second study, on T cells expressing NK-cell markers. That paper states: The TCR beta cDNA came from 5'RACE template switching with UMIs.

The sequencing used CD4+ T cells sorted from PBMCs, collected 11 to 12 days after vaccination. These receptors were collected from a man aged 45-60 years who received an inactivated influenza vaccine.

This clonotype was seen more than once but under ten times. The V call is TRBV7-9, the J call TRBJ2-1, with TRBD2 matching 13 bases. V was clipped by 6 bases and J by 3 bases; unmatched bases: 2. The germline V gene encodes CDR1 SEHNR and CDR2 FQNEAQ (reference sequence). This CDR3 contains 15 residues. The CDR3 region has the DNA TGTGCCAGCAGGGGACTAGCGGGACTCTACAATGAGCAGTTCTTC. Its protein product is CASRGLAGLYNEQFF.

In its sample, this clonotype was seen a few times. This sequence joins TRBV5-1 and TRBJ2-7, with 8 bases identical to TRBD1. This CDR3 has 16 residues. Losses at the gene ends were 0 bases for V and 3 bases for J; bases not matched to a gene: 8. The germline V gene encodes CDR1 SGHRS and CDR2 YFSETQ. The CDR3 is CASSLASRTGSYEQYF. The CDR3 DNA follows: TGCGCCAGCAGCTTGGCCTCCAGGACAGGGAGCTACGAGCAGTACTTC.

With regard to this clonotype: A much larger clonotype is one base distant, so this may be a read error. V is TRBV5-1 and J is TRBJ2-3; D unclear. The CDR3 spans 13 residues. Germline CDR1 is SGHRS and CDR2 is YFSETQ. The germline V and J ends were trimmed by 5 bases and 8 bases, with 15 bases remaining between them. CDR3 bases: TGCGCCAGCAGGAGCGTTGTCGCAGCTACGCAGTATTTT. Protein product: CASRSVVAATQYF.

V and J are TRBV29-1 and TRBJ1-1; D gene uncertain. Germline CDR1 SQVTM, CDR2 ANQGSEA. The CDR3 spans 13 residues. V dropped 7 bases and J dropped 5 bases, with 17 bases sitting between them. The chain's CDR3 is CSAQRRQDTEAFF. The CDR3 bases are TGCAGCGCCCAGCGTAGGCAGGATACTGAAGCTTTCTTT.

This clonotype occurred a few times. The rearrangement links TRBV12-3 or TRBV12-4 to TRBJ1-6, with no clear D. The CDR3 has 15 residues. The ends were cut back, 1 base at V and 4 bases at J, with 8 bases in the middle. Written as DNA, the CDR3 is TGTGCCAGCAGTTTAGGCGCTGGTTATAATTCACCCCTCCACTTT. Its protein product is CASSLGAGYNSPLHF.

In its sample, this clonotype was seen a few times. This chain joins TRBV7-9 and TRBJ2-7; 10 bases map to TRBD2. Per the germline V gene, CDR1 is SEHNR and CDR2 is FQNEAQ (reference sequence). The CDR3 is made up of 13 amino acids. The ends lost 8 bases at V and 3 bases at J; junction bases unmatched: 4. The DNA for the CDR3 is TGTGCCAGCGACGTAGCGGGGGGCTACGAGCAGTACTTC. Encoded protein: CASDVAGGYEQYF.

For the CDR3, the DNA is TGCAGTGCTAGAGGGGACAGGGGCTCAGATACGCAGTATTTT. It specifies CSARGDRGSDTQYF. J is TRBJ2-3 and V is TRBV20-1; 10 bases match TRBD1. CDR1 is DFQATT and CDR2 is SNEGSKA in the germline V gene (reference sequence). V lost 1 base, J lost 4 bases, and 2 bases stayed unmatched. There are 14 residues in the CDR3.

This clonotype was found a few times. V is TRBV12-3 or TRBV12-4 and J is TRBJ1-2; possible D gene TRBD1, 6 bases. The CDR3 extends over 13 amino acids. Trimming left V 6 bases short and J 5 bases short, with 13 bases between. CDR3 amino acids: CASRVQGLYGYTF. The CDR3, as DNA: TGTGCCAGCAGAGTCCAGGGGCTTTATGGCTACACCTTC.

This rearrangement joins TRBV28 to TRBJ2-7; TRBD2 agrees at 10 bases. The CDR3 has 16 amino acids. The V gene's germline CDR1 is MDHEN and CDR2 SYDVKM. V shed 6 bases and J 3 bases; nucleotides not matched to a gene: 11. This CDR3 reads CASRGEGLAGVYEQYF. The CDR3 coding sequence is TGTGCCAGCAGGGGCGAGGGGCTAGCGGGGGTCTACGAGCAGTACTTC.

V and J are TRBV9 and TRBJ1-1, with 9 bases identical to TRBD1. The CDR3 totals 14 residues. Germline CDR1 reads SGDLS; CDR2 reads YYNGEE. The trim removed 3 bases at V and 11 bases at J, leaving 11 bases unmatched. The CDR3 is CASSAEGQGVSAFF. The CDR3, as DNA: TGTGCCAGCAGCGCCGAGGGACAGGGAGTAAGCGCTTTCTTT.

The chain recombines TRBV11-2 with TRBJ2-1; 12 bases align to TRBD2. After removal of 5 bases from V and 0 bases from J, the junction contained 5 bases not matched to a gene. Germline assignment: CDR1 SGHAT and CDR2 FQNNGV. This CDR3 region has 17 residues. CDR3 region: CASSARLAGVSYNEQFF. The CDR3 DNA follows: TGTGCCAGCAGCGCCAGACTAGCGGGAGTCTCCTACAATGAGCAGTTCTTC.

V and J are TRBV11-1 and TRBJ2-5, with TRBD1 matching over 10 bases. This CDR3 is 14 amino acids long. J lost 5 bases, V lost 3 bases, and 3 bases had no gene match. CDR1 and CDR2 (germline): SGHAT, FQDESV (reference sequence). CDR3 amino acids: CASSLTGGFETQYF. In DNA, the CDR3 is TGTGCCAGCAGCTTGACAGGGGGCTTTGAGACCCAGTACTTC.

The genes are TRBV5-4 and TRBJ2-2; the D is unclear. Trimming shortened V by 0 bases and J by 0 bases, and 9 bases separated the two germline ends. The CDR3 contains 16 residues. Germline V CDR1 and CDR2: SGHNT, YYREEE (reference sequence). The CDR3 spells CASSLAPTANTGELFF. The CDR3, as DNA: TGTGCCAGCAGCTTGGCCCCCACCGCGAACACCGGGGAGCTGTTTTTT. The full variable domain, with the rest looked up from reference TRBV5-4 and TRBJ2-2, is ETGVTQSPTHLIKTRGQQVTLRCSSQSGHNTVSWYQQALGQGPQFIFQYYREEENGRGNFPPRFSGLQFPNYSSELNVNALELDDSALYLCASSLAPTANTGELFFGEGSRLTVL.

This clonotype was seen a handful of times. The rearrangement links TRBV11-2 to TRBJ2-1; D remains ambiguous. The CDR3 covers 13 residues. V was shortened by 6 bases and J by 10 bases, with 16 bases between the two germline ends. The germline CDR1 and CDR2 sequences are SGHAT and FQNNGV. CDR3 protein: CASRSGLPGEQFF. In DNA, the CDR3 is TGTGCCAGCAGATCCGGGCTTCCCGGGGAGCAGTTCTTC.

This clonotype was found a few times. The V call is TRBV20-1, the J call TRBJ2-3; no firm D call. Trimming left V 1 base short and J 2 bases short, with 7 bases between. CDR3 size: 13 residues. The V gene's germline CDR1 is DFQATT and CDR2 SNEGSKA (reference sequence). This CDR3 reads CSARGLDTDTQYF. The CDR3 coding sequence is TGCAGTGCTAGAGGGCTAGACACAGATACGCAGTATTTT.

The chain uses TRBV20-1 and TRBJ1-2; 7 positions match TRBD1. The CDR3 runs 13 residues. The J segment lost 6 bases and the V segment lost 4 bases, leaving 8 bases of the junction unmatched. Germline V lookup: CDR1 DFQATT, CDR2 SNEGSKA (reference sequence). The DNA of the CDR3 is TGCAGTGCTAACCCCGGGACAGACAATGGCTACACCTTC. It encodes CSANPGTDNGYTF.

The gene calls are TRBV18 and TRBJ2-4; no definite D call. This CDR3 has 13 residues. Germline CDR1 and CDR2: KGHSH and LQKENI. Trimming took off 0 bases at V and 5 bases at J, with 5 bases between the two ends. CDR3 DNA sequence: TGTGCCAGCTCACCACCATCGGAAAACATTCAGTACTTC. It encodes CASSPPSENIQYF.

CDR3 residues: CAMSKSPYEQYF. CDR3 DNA: TGTGCCATGAGCAAGTCTCCCTACGAGCAGTACTTC. This sequence joins TRBV10-3 and TRBJ2-7; unclear D gene. Germline CDR1 ENHRY, CDR2 SYGVKD. Trimming shortened V by 9 bases and J by 2 bases, and 11 bases separated the two germline ends. CDR3 length: 12 amino acids.

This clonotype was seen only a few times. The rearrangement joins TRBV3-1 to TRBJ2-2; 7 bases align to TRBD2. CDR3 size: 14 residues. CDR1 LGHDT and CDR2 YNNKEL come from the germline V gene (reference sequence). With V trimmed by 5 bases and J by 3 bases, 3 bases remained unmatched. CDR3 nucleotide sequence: TGTGCCAGCAGCAGGCTAGCGGACACCGGGGAGCTGTTTTTT. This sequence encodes CASSRLADTGELFF.

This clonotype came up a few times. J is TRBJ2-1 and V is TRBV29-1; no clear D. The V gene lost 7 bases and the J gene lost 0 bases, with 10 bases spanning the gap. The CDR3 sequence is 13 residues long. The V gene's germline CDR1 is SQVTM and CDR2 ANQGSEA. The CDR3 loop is CSADINSYNEQFF. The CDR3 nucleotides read TGCAGCGCCGACATAAACTCCTACAATGAGCAGTTCTTC.

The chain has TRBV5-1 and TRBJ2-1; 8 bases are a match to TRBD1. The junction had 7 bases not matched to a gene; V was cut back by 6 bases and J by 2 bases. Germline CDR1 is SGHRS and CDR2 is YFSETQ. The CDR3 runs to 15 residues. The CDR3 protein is CASKGGQGAYNEQFF. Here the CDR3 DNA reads TGCGCCAGCAAGGGCGGACAGGGAGCCTACAATGAGCAGTTCTTC.

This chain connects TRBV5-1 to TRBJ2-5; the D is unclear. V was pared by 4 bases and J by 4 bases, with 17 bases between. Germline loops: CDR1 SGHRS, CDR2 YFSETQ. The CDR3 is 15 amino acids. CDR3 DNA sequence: TGCGCCAGCAGCGTGCAAAAGGGAAGTCGAGAGACCCAGTACTTC. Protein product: CASSVQKGSRETQYF.

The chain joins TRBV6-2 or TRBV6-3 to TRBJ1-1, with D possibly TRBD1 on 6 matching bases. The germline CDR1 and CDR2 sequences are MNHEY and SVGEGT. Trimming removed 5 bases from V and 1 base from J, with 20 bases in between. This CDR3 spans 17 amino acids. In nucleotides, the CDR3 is TGTGCCAGCAGTCGACCAACATCCTCCAGGGGGAACACTGAAGCTTTCTTT. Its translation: CASSRPTSSRGNTEAFF.

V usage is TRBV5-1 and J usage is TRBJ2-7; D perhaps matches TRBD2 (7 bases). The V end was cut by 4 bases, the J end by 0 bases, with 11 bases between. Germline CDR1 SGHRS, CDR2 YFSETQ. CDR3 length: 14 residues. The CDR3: CASSPGGHSYEQYF. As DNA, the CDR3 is TGCGCCAGCAGCCCCGGGGGGCACTCCTACGAGCAGTACTTC.

The CDR3 loop is CASSVFGDEAFF. The DNA for the CDR3 is TGTGCCAGCAGCGTCTTCGGGGATGAAGCTTTCTTT. The V and J genes are TRBV3-1 and TRBJ1-1; D is undetermined. Germline V gene data show CDR1 as LGHDT and CDR2 as YNNKEL (reference sequence). CDR3 size: 12 residues. V dropped 5 bases and J dropped 7 bases, with 11 bases sitting between them. Combining the CDR3 with reference TRBV3-1 and TRBJ1-1 gives the whole variable domain DTAVSQTPKYLVTQMGNDKSIKCEQNLGHDTMYWYKQDSKKFLKIMFSYNNKELIINETVPNRFSPKSPDKAHLNLHINSLELGDSAVYFCASSVFGDEAFFGQGTRLTVV.

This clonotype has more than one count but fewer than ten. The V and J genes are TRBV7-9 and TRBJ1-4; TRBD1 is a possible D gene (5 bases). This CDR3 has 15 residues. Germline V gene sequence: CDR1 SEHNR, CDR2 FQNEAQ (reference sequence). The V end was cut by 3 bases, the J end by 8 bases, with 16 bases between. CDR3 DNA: TGTGCCAGCAGCTTTCCGACGGGACGAGGCGAAAAACTGTTTTTT. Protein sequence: CASSFPTGRGEKLFF. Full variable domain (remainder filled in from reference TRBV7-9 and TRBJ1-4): DTGVSQNPRHKITKRGQNVTFRCDPISEHNRLYWYRQTLGQGPEFLTYFQNEAQLEKSRLLSDRFSAERPKGSFSTLEIQRTEQGDSAMYLCASSFPTGRGEKLFFGSGTQLSVL.

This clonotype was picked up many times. Here the CDR3 reads CASSERTGSFYEQYF. CDR3 in DNA: TGTGCCAGCAGTGAACGGACAGGGAGTTTCTACGAGCAGTACTTC. J is TRBJ2-7 and V is TRBV6-1, with 8 bases that match TRBD1. Germline lookup yields CDR1 MNHNS and CDR2 SASEGT. Trimming removed 2 bases from V and 3 bases from J; junction bases left unmatched: 6. This CDR3 has 15 amino acids.

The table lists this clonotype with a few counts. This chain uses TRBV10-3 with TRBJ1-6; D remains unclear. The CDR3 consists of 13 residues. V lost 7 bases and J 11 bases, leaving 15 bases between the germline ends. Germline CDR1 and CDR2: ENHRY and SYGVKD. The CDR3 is CAIKGGREAPLHF. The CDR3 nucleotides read TGTGCCATCAAGGGTGGTAGGGAGGCACCCCTCCACTTT.

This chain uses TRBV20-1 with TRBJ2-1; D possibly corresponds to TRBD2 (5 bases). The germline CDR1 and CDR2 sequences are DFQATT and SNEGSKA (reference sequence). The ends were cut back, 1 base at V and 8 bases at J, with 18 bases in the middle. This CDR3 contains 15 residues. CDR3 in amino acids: CSARALAGGFYEQFF. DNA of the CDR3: TGCAGTGCTAGAGCCCTCGCGGGCGGCTTTTATGAGCAGTTCTTC.

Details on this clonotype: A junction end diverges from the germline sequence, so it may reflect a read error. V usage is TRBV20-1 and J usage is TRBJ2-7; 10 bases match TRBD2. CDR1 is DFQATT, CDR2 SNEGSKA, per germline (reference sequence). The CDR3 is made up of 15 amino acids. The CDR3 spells CSADTGTSVRYEQSF. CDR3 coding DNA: TGCAGTGCTGATACCGGGACTAGCGTTAGATACGAGCAGTCCTTC.